The source of this T cell receptor beta chain is a study of cytomegalovirus exposure and HLA in healthy donors. V dropped 2 bases and J dropped 2 bases, with 13 bases sitting between them. The CDR3 loop spans 17 amino acids. From germline, CDR1 is MDHEN and CDR2 SYDVKM. PCR used 60 Vbeta primers and 13 Jbeta primers. Libraries were prepared by immunoSEQ multiplex PCR; TCRdb keeps only in-frame clonotypes and omits some of them. The table shows over 150,000 clones, with roughly 78% occurring only once. In its sample, this clone was seen a few times. No antigen is known for it. Broader study findings: HLA allele associations emerged for about 18,000 TCR beta sequences in a later analysis, at 0.05 false discovery rate. Reports state that TCR beta sequences accurately predicted most subjects' HLA-A and HLA-B alleles.

The origin of this receptor is a woman in her fifties or sixties in good health and CMV-seropositive. The rearrangement joins TRBV28 to TRBJ2-6; possibly TRBD1 for D (5 bases). Sequenced material: PBMCs. CDR3 sequence (DNA): TGTGCCAGCAGTTTAAGGGGCCAGAACACTGGGGCCAACGTCCTGACTTTC. It translates to CASSLRGQNTGANVLTF.